The source of this T cell receptor (beta chain) is a study of naive and memory T cell subsets. The study, taken as a whole, reports: Findings for naive and memory subsets could not be checked against ground truth.

After the first PCR, alpha and beta chain libraries were processed separately. Of note for this clonotype: The antigen is undetermined.

The beta constant-region primer was an equimolar mix of two oligonucleotides covering TRBC1 and TRBC2. TCRdb itself ran the UMI-ligation and nested PCR reads through MiXCR, one entry per CDR3 protein. The sample consists of some 21,000 distinct CDR3 sequences, approximately 11% of them appearing once. The sequencing sample was made of central memory CD8+ T cells from blood. The receptor was derived from a human donor in good health.

The CDR3 region has the DNA TGTGCCAGCAGTGATCACCTGCGACAGGGTCCACAGTTCTTC. Encoded protein: CASSDHLRQGPQFF. The chain is built from TRBV6-1 and TRBJ2-1; TRBD1 matches at 7 bases. Germline V gives CDR1 MNHNS, CDR2 SASEGT. This CDR3 region has 14 residues. The V gene end was trimmed by 3 bases and the J gene end by 13 bases; junction bases not matched to a gene: 12.